These T cell receptor beta chains were read from a single sample in a study of blood T cell repertoires in COVID-19. Some clones are missing from TCRdb's copy, which holds only in-frame ones; the method was immunoSEQ multiplex PCR. This table has roughly 45,000 clones, over 75% appearing once. The sequencing sample was made of peripheral blood. These receptors were collected from a woman over 75 with COVID-19, enrolled during active disease. Each CDR3 is given with its conserved first and last residue. D genes are given only for firm matches. Clone size is not always given. Where it is, it says once, few, many or a class for expanded clones.

v_gene,j_gene,abundance,d_gene,CDR3nt,CDR3aa
TRBV6-2/TRBV6-3,TRBJ2-5,NA,TRBD2,TGTGCCAGCAGCGTCATTGGACTAGCCAGGGAGACCCAGTACTTC,CASSVIGLARETQYF
TRBV5-1,TRBJ1-1,NA,TRBD1,TGCGCCAGCAGCATTCCCGGGACAGGGTTTGAAGCTTTCTTT,CASSIPGTGFEAFF
TRBV7-3,TRBJ1-6,NA,NA,TGTGCCAGCAGCTTAGCGGGGAGGAATTCACCCCTCCACTTT,CASSLAGRNSPLHF
TRBV19,TRBJ2-3,NA,NA,TGTGCCAGTAATGACGGGAACACAGATACGCAGTATTTT,CASNDGNTDTQYF
TRBV13,TRBJ2-1,NA,NA,TGTGCCAGCAGCCGTATGGGGGGAGGCCGTCACAATGAGCAGTTCTTC,CASSRMGGGRHNEQFF
TRBV5-5,TRBJ1-4,NA,NA,TGTGCCAGCAGCCCGGGGGGCGGTAATGAAAAACTGTTTTTT,CASSPGGGNEKLFF
TRBV7-2,TRBJ1-3,NA,TRBD1,TGTGCCAGCAGCTTAACCCCCCAGGGGGTAACCACCATATATTTT,CASSLTPQGVTTIYF
TRBV7-8,TRBJ2-7,NA,NA,TGTGCCAGCAGCTCCTATAGTACTAACTACGAGCAGTACTTC,CASSSYSTNYEQYF
TRBV6-6,TRBJ1-3,NA,TRBD1,TGTGCCAGCACTACATCGGACAGGTCTAGAAACACCATATATTTT,CASTTSDRSRNTIYF
TRBV6-5,TRBJ2-5,NA,TRBD1,TGTGCCAGCAGTTACTCATCAGGGGGCTTCGAGACCCAGTACTTC,CASSYSSGGFETQYF
TRBV18,TRBJ1-1,NA,NA,TGTGCCAGCTCACCACCGATGGGGCTGTACACTGAAGCTTTCTTT,CASSPPMGLYTEAFF
TRBV15,TRBJ1-3,NA,NA,TGTGCCACCAGCAGACCCATTAATCCGGGGTTCTCTGGAAACACCATATATTTT,CATSRPINPGFSGNTIYF
TRBV5-1,TRBJ2-1,NA,NA,TGCGCCAGCAGCGACCGGGTCAACTCCTACAATGAGCAGTTCTTC,CASSDRVNSYNEQFF
TRBV6-5,TRBJ1-1,NA,NA,TGTGCCAGCAGGCCTACAGGCGGTGGTGAAGCTTTCTTT,CASRPTGGGEAFF
TRBV5-4,TRBJ2-1,NA,TRBD2,TGTGCCAGCAGATGCGGGGGGGCCGGTTGTAATGAGCAGTTCTTC,CASRCGGAGCNEQFF
TRBV12-5,TRBJ2-1,NA,TRBD2,TGTGCTAGTGGTTTGCAACCGGGACTAGCTAAGACCAATGAGCAGTTCTTC,CASGLQPGLAKTNEQFF
TRBV5-1,TRBJ1-1,NA,NA,TGCGCCAGCAGCTTGGCCTTCTCGAGGACACTACGACGCAACACTGAAGCTTTCTTT,CASSLAFSRTLRRNTEAFF
TRBV12-3/TRBV12-4,TRBJ1-1,NA,NA,TGTGCCAGCAGCTGGGGAGGGACTGAAGCTTTCTTT,CASSWGGTEAFF
TRBV27,TRBJ1-1,NA,NA,TGTGCCAGCAGTTTGATCGGGGTTAACACTGAAGCTTTCTTT,CASSLIGVNTEAFF
TRBV9,TRBJ1-6,NA,TRBD1,TGTGCCAGCAGCGCCGGCCGGGACAGGGGTGTCAGAGGGTCACCCCTCCACTTT,CASSAGRDRGVRGSPLHF
TRBV18,TRBJ1-2,few,TRBD1,TGTGCCAGCTCACCTGGGACAGGGGCTTCCTATGGCTACACCTTC,CASSPGTGASYGYTF
TRBV21-1,TRBJ1-1,NA,NA,TGTGCCAGCAGCAAAGCGCTTCGGACAGGGGTAAACACTGAAGCTTTCTTT,CASSKALRTGVNTEAFF
TRBV6-2/TRBV6-3,TRBJ1-5,NA,NA,TGTGCCAGCAGTTCCTCGGGACAAAGCAATCAGCCCCAGCATTTT,CASSSSGQSNQPQHF
TRBV7-9,TRBJ2-6,once,TRBD1,TGTGCCAGCAGCTTATCCCCACCGGACAGGGGATATGGGGCCAACGTCCTGACTTTC,CASSLSPPDRGYGANVLTF
TRBV6-5,TRBJ2-2,NA,TRBD1,TGTGCCAGCACAAGACAGGGCAGAGGCACCGGGGAGCTGTTTTTT,CASTRQGRGTGELFF
TRBV6-6,TRBJ2-7,NA,TRBD2,TGTGCCAGCACGACTAGCGGGAGGGCCGGGGGCTACGAGCAGTACTTC,CASTTSGRAGGYEQYF
TRBV19,TRBJ1-5,NA,TRBD1,TGTGCCAGTAGTATAGAGGTGACAGGGATCAGTAGCAATCAGCCCCAGCATTTT,CASSIEVTGISSNQPQHF
TRBV6-6,TRBJ2-2,NA,NA,TGTGCCAGCAGTTACGAGCGTTCGGTCGCCGGGGAGCTGTTTTTT,CASSYERSVAGELFF
TRBV6-1,TRBJ1-5,NA,NA,TGTGCCAGCAGTGAACTGGCAGTTAGCAATCAGCCCCAGCATTTT,CASSELAVSNQPQHF
TRBV6-5,TRBJ2-3,NA,NA,TGTGCCAGCAGCTCCCCGTGGGGAGCAGATACGCAGTATTTT,CASSSPWGADTQYF
TRBV15,TRBJ1-2,NA,NA,TGTGCCACCAGCAGTGGAGGGGTTAACTATGGCTACACCTTC,CATSSGGVNYGYTF
TRBV3-1/TRBV3-2,TRBJ2-3,few,TRBD1,TGTGCCAGCAGCCAAGTCAAGGACAGGGGAAGGACAGATACGCAGTATTTT,CASSQVKDRGRTDTQYF
TRBV28,TRBJ2-7,once,NA,TGTGCCAGCAGTTTATATCGGGACACCTCCTACGAGCAGTACTTC,CASSLYRDTSYEQYF
TRBV18,TRBJ1-3,NA,NA,TGTGCCAGCTCACCTGGGCGGGTGTACGGAAACACCATATATTTT,CASSPGRVYGNTIYF
TRBV10-2,TRBJ2-3,NA,NA,TGCGCCAGCAGTGATAGGGGCCTTGCTACAGATACGCAGTATTTT,CASSDRGLATDTQYF
TRBV6-5,TRBJ1-1,NA,NA,TGTGCCAGCAAGGTCTCCGGGACAATGAACACTGAAGCTTTCTTT,CASKVSGTMNTEAFF
TRBV29-1,TRBJ1-1,NA,TRBD1,TGCAGCGTTTCGACAGGGAGGACTGAAGCTTTCTTT,CSVSTGRTEAFF
TRBV7-6,TRBJ1-1,NA,TRBD1,TGTGCCAGCAGCCATACCCCAGGGGGTGCTGCTTTCTTT,CASSHTPGGAAFF
TRBV18,TRBJ2-5,once,NA,TGTGCCAGCTCACCAAGTCACAGTCAAGAGACCCAGTACTTC,CASSPSHSQETQYF
TRBV6-5,TRBJ1-1,NA,TRBD1,TGTGCCAGCAGGGCCGACAGGGAAGGGCCAGAAGCTTTCTTT,CASRADREGPEAFF
TRBV18,TRBJ1-1,NA,TRBD1,TGTGCCAGCTCAGGACAGGTTATGAACACTGAAGCTTTCTTT,CASSGQVMNTEAFF
TRBV11-1,TRBJ2-5,NA,TRBD1,TGTGCCAGCAGCTCCCAGGGGGCGCTCAAGGAGACCCAGTACTTC,CASSSQGALKETQYF
TRBV7-9,TRBJ1-2,NA,TRBD1,TGTGCCAGCAGGCTGGGACAGGGAGACTATGGCTACACCTTC,CASRLGQGDYGYTF
TRBV4-1,TRBJ2-6,NA,NA,TGCGCCAGCAGCCAAGGGCAGGGGAGCTCTGGGGCCAACGTCCTGACTTTC,CASSQGQGSSGANVLTF
TRBV7-8,TRBJ1-2,once,NA,TGTGCCAGCAGCTTAGCGAACGGGAACTATGGCTACACCTTC,CASSLANGNYGYTF
TRBV6-5,TRBJ1-2,NA,NA,TGTGCCAGCAGTTACTCGGGCAGAGCTAACTATGGCTACACCTTC,CASSYSGRANYGYTF
TRBV2,TRBJ1-5,few,NA,TGTGCCAGCACCCAAGAACAGGGTAGCAATCAGCCCCAGCATTTT,CASTQEQGSNQPQHF
TRBV4-2,TRBJ2-2,NA,NA,TGTGCCAGCACCAGAAGAAAAGGGGGTACTGGCAACACCGGGGAGCTGTTTTTT,CASTRRKGGTGNTGELFF
TRBV18,TRBJ2-5,NA,NA,TGTGCCAGCTCACTAACTAACCAAGAGACCCAGTACTTC,CASSLTNQETQYF